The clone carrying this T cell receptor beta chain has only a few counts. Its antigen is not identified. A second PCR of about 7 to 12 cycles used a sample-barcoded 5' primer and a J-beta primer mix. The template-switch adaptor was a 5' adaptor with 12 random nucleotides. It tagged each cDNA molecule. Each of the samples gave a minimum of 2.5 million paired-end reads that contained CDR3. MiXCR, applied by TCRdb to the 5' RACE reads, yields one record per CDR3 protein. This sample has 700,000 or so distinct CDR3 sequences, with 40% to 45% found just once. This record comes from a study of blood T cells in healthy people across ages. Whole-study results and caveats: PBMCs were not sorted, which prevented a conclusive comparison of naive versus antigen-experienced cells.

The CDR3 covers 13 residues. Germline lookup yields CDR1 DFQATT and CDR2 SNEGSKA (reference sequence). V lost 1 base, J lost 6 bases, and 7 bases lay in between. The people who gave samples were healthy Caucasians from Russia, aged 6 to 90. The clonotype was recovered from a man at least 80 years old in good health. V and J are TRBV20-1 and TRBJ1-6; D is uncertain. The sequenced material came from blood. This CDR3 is CSARVKGNSPLHF. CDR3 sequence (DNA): TGCAGTGCTAGAGTCAAGGGTAATTCACCCCTCCACTTT.